The T cell receptor (beta chain) described here comes from a study of cytomegalovirus exposure and HLA in healthy donors. The CDR3 consists of 15 residues. CDR1 and CDR2 (germline): SGHTA, FQGTGA. Of note for this clone: Its antigen is not identified. At one end the junction does not follow the germline gene, possibly because of a read error.

Study-wide findings and caveats: Excluded were some V segments that proved indistinguishable, including TRBV6-2 and TRBV6-3. It was shown in a later analysis that HLA-associated TCR beta chains were more clonally expanded than other, equally common chains. Analysis performed later found 15,000 or so TCR beta sequences associated with HLA alleles at 0.05 false discovery rate.

PCR amplification relied on 60 Vbeta primers (plus 13 Jbeta primers). Repertoires were generated with immunoSEQ multiplex PCR, while TCRdb's copy carries only in-frame clones and drops some. The sample includes 95,000 to 110,000 clones, about three quarters of them seen just once. Sequenced input: PBMCs. V and J are TRBV7-3 and TRBJ2-3; tentative D call: TRBD2 (6 bases). The source is a woman aged 18-35 years in good health and CMV-seropositive. CDR3 loop: CVSSFMSGSPDTQYF. The CDR3 DNA follows: TGTGTCAGCAGCTTTATGAGCGGGTCCCCAGATACGCAGTATTTT.